This TCR beta chain was documented in a study of shared clonotypes between healthy human individuals. Overall study context: Ranging from 18 to 49 in age, donors were a couple of women and a few men.

Clones were read by immunoSEQ multiplex PCR, and TCRdb kept only the in-frame ones, dropping some. The sample has about 1.1 million clones; around three quarters are singletons. Donors were Caucasian adults residing in Nashville, Tennessee, USA. Both subsets, CD45RA+ naive and CD45RA-negative memory, were split from the CD4+ cells. The CDR3 sequence is 13 residues long. Trimming cost V 8 bases and J 6 bases, with 14 bases left between them. CDR1 and CDR2 from the germline V gene are LNHDA and SQIVND (reference sequence). This clonotype was sampled from a man younger than 35 in good health. Some clones in this sample may be carry-over from other donors' samples. The sequencing input was memory CD4+ T cells from PBMCs. The subset: CD45RA-negative fraction. The chain links TRBV19 to TRBJ2-1; maybe TRBD2 (6 bases). The CDR3 is CASSGGTVNEQFF. CDR3 nucleotides: TGTGCCAGTTCAGGCGGGACGGTCAATGAGCAGTTCTTC.